Each of the 24 T cell receptor beta chains below was sequenced from the same sample in a study of Ad26.COV2.S vaccination and SARS-CoV-2 variants. Treatment reported: around 19 received Ad26.COV2.S at low or high dose, single or two shots; 5 received placebo; per-sample allocation not given. Following the first vaccine or placebo injection, samples were taken on day 63. Repertoires were generated with immunoSEQ multiplex PCR, while TCRdb's copy carries only in-frame clones and drops some. Of some 340,000 clones listed, roughly 86% are singletons. Source: peripheral blood, taken in a trial of Ad26.COV2.S vaccine versus placebo. The receptor source for this set is a person between 18 and 60 years old who received the Ad26.COV2.S COVID-19 vaccine or a placebo.

CDR3 residues: CASSGQGNYGYTF. The CDR3 region has the DNA TGTGCCAGCAGTGGACAGGGTAACTATGGCTACACCTTC. The chain combines TRBV25-1 with TRBJ1-2; 7 nucleotides agree with TRBD1. The J segment lost 1 base and the V segment lost 4 bases, leaving 0 bases of the junction unmatched. The CDR3 runs to 13 residues. The germline CDR1 and CDR2 sequences are MGHDK and SYGVNS.

This chain links TRBV27 with TRBJ1-1, with 7 bases matching TRBD1. From germline, CDR1 is MNHEY and CDR2 SMNVEV (reference sequence). The CDR3 consists of 13 residues. V was clipped by 1 base and J by 5 bases; unmatched bases: 1. The CDR3 region is CASSLFRGTEAFF. In DNA form, the CDR3 reads TGTGCCAGCAGTTTATTCAGGGGGACTGAAGCTTTCTTT.

This clone was seen a few times. The V call is TRBV19, the J call TRBJ1-5; tentatively, D is TRBD1 (6 bases). CDR3 length equals 18 residues. Germline-derived CDR1 and CDR2 are LNHDA and SQIVND (reference sequence). Trimming pared 6 bases from V and 0 bases from J, leaving 21 bases between. The CDR3 DNA reads as TGTGCCAGTAGCACAAAGACAGGTTCTAGGGGTAGCAATCAGCCCCAGCATTTT. This translates into CASSTKTGSRGSNQPQHF.

CDR3 sequence (DNA): TGCAGCGTTGCAGGCTGGGCGCGGCAGGGTTGGGTAACTAGCACAGATACGCAGTATTTT. Translating it yields CSVAGWARQGWVTSTDTQYF. The chain combines TRBV29-1 with TRBJ2-3; the D gene is possibly TRBD1 (5 bases). The CDR3 covers 20 residues. Germline lookup yields CDR1 SQVTM and CDR2 ANQGSEA. V was cut by 4 bases and J by 0 bases, with 29 bases left in between.

J is TRBJ1-5 and V is TRBV19, with 7 bases aligning to TRBD1. CDR1 is LNHDA and CDR2 is SQIVND in the germline V gene (reference sequence). J lost 5 bases, V lost 5 bases, and 6 bases had no gene match. This CDR3 is built from 14 residues. CDR3 sequence (DNA): TGTGCCAGTAGTTATCAGGGGGGAGATCAGCCCCAGCATTTT. Residues: CASSYQGGDQPQHF.

V gene TRBV12-3 or TRBV12-4 combines with J gene TRBJ1-1, with D possibly TRBD1 on 5 matching bases. The CDR3 is 13 amino acids. V lost 8 bases and J lost 2, with 12 bases in between. CDR3 in amino acids: CASSRGLNTEAFF. The CDR3 DNA sequence: TGTGCCAGCTCCCGGGGCCTCAACACTGAAGCTTTCTTT.

This clone was seen only a few times. V is TRBV27 and J is TRBJ1-6; tentative D call: TRBD1 (6 bases). With 5 bases removed from V and 8 bases from J, the gap between germline ends came to 22 bases. Germline V gene data show CDR1 as MNHEY and CDR2 as SMNVEV (reference sequence). The CDR3 spans 17 residues. The CDR3 sequence is CASSPRAGGARDSPLHF. CDR3 nucleotides: TGTGCCAGCAGTCCCAGGGCTGGGGGGGCGCGGGATTCACCCCTCCACTTT.

The gene calls are TRBV4-3 and TRBJ1-6; weak D call: TRBD1 (6 bases). Looked up from germline, CDR1 is LGHNA and CDR2 is YSLEER. The CDR3 contains 18 residues. V was clipped by 0 bases and J by 8 bases, with 20 bases between them. The CDR3 sequence is CASSQDPGASKGHSPLHF. The DNA for the CDR3 is TGCGCCAGCAGCCAAGACCCGGGGGCCAGCAAGGGACATTCACCCCTCCACTTT.

The J gene is TRBJ2-3, the V gene TRBV14, with D possibly matching TRBD2 (6 bases). The CDR3 has 15 residues. Trimming took off 2 bases at V and 9 bases at J, with 18 bases between the two ends. Germline values: CDR1 SGHDN, CDR2 FVKESK. The CDR3 spells CASSQHTPGLPTQYF. The CDR3 nucleotides are TGTGCCAGCAGCCAACATACCCCGGGACTTCCAACGCAGTATTTT.

The J gene is TRBJ2-3, the V gene TRBV7-6; the match to TRBD2 covers 7 bases. J was trimmed by 2 bases and V by 3 bases; bases with no gene match: 11. The germline CDR1 and CDR2 sequences are SGHVS and FNYEAQ. This CDR3 spans 17 amino acids. The CDR3 region has the DNA TGTGCCAGCAGCTTGCCTCCCCGTGCGGGGGACACAGATACGCAGTATTTT. Translated, it gives CASSLPPRAGDTDTQYF. Together with reference TRBV7-6 and TRBJ2-3, the CDR3 gives the full variable domain: GAGVSQSPRYKVTKRGQDVALRCDPISGHVSLYWYRQALGQGPEFLTYFNYEAQQDKSGLPNDRFSAERPEGSISTLTIQRTEQRDSAMYRCASSLPPRAGDTDTQYFGPGTRLTVL.

V is TRBV5-4 and J is TRBJ2-7; 7 bases match TRBD2. Unmatched junction bases numbered 13, after V lost 4 bases and J lost 6 bases. Germline V CDR1 and CDR2: SGHNT, YYREEE (reference sequence). The CDR3 totals 15 residues. The CDR3, as DNA: TGTGCCAGCAGCCCACCTAGAGCGGGGAGTCTCGAGCAGTACTTC. Translated, it gives CASSPPRAGSLEQYF.

CDR3 sequence reads: CASRGTGQPYEQYF. DNA for the CDR3: TGTGCCAGCAGGGGGACCGGACAGCCGTACGAGCAGTACTTC. The genes are TRBV6-5 and TRBJ2-7; the D gene is possibly TRBD1 (6 bases). The germline gives CDR1 MNHEY, CDR2 SVGAGI. The CDR3 has 14 residues. The V gene lost 6 bases and the J gene lost 4 bases, with 16 bases spanning the gap.

The chain combines TRBV3-1 (or the pseudogene TRBV3-2) with TRBJ2-1; the match to TRBD2 covers 11 bases. The V segment lost 2 bases and the J segment 13 bases; nucleotides outside the gene matches: 7. This CDR3 contains 14 residues. Germline V gene data show CDR1 as LGHDT and CDR2 as YNNKEL (reference sequence). CDR3 residues: CASSQLAGGSRQFF. CDR3 nucleotide sequence: TGTGCCAGCAGCCAATTAGCGGGGGGGTCACGTCAGTTCTTC.

The chain combines TRBV18 with TRBJ2-5; D gene uncertain. CDR1 KGHSH and CDR2 LQKENI come from the germline V gene. The CDR3 length is 14 residues. Trimming pared 3 bases from V and 0 bases from J, leaving 8 bases between. The CDR3 DNA reads as TGTGCCAGCTCACCCCGACTGAACCAAGAGACCCAGTACTTC. This sequence encodes CASSPRLNQETQYF.

The chain is built from TRBV9 and TRBJ1-1; tentative D call: TRBD1 (6 bases). Germline CDR1 and CDR2: SGDLS and YYNGEE. The CDR3 runs to 15 residues. V lost 4 bases and J 6 bases, leaving 19 bases between the germline ends. The CDR3 reads CASSPAGRGGAEAFF. The CDR3 region has the DNA TGTGCCAGCAGCCCAGCGGGGAGAGGGGGTGCTGAAGCTTTCTTT.

The rearrangement uses TRBV5-1 and TRBJ2-3; 8 nucleotides line up with TRBD2. With 2 bases clipped from V and 1 base from J, the junction kept 6 bases outside the gene matches. The germline gives CDR1 SGHRS, CDR2 YFSETQ. The CDR3 length is 16 residues. The DNA for the CDR3 is TGCGCCAGCAGCTTTACATTGCGGGGGGGCACAGATACGCAGTATTTT. This gives the protein CASSFTLRGGTDTQYF.

Of note for this clone: The junction and the germline gene differ at one end; a read error may be behind it. CDR3: CASPPVTVRTSGGKDNEQFF. CDR3 coding DNA: TGTGCCAGCCCACCAGTGACAGTCAGGACTAGCGGGGGGAAAGACAATGAGCAGTTCTTC. V gene TRBV18 combines with J gene TRBJ2-1; 14 nucleotides match TRBD2. Germline values: CDR1 KGHSH, CDR2 LQKENI. This CDR3 is built from 20 residues.

The V gene is TRBV11-2, the J gene TRBJ2-7, with D perhaps matching TRBD2 (6 bases). The V end was cut by 0 bases, the J end by 2 bases, with 11 bases between. Germline values: CDR1 SGHAT, CDR2 FQNNGV. The CDR3 contains 15 residues. CDR3: CASSLELASPYEQYF. CDR3 nucleotides: TGTGCCAGCAGCTTAGAACTAGCCTCCCCCTACGAGCAGTACTTC.

V usage is TRBV19 and J usage is TRBJ1-2; the match to TRBD1 covers 9 bases. From germline, CDR1 is LNHDA and CDR2 SQIVND (reference sequence). Trimming removed 5 bases from V and 6 bases from J; junction bases left unmatched: 10. The CDR3 extends over 15 amino acids. Here the CDR3 reads CASSGTGGGRHGYTF. CDR3 nucleotides: TGTGCCAGTAGTGGCACAGGGGGCGGAAGACATGGCTACACCTTC.

V usage is TRBV28 and J usage is TRBJ1-4; tentatively, D is TRBD1 (6 bases). CDR3 length equals 15 residues. Trimming shortened V by 6 bases and J by 10 bases, and 21 bases separated the two germline ends. Germline lookup yields CDR1 MDHEN and CDR2 SYDVKM. CDR3 DNA: TGTGCCAGCAGCCGAAATTTACAGGGCTACGGAAAACTGTTTTTT. Encoded protein: CASSRNLQGYGKLFF.

The V call is TRBV2, the J call TRBJ2-6, with D unresolved. Germline V lookup: CDR1 SNHLY, CDR2 FYNNEI. The CDR3 extends over 14 amino acids. V was pared by 6 bases and J by 0 bases, with 6 bases between. CDR3 nucleotide sequence: TGTGCCAGCAGGGCGGTCTCTGGGGCCAACGTCCTGACTTTC. Protein: CASRAVSGANVLTF.

This chain links TRBV25-1 with TRBJ2-3; TRBD2 matches at 15 bases. The CDR3 has 18 residues. V shed 3 bases, J shed 2 bases, and the junction held 6 bases outside the gene matches. Germline-derived CDR1 and CDR2 are MGHDK and SYGVNS. The CDR3 here is CASSEGGTSGGSTDTQYF. The CDR3 DNA is TGTGCCAGCAGTGAGGGAGGGACTAGCGGGGGGTCCACAGATACGCAGTATTTT. Looking up the rest from reference TRBV25-1 and TRBJ2-3 gives the full variable domain: EADIYQTPRYLVIGTGKKITLECSQTMGHDKMYWYQQDPGMELHLIHYSYGVNSTEKGDLSSESTVSRIRTEHFPLTLESARPSHTSQYLCASSEGGTSGGSTDTQYFGPGTRLTVL.

The V and J genes are TRBV6-5 and TRBJ1-4; D is unclear. The V and J ends lost 6 bases and 8 bases respectively, with 10 bases between them. CDR3 length: 12 residues. Germline-derived CDR1 and CDR2 are MNHEY and SVGAGI. In DNA, the CDR3 is TGTGCCAGCAGGCGGGTTGCGGAAAAACTGTTTTTT. Protein sequence: CASRRVAEKLFF.

The chain couples TRBV12-2 to TRBJ2-1; the table calls TRBD2, which could not be checked here. TRBV12-2 is an annotated pseudogene. CDR3 length: 13 residues. CDR3 DNA: TGTGCGAATCGCAATGAGGGAAACAATGAGCAGTTCTTC. This sequence encodes CANRNEGNNEQFF.